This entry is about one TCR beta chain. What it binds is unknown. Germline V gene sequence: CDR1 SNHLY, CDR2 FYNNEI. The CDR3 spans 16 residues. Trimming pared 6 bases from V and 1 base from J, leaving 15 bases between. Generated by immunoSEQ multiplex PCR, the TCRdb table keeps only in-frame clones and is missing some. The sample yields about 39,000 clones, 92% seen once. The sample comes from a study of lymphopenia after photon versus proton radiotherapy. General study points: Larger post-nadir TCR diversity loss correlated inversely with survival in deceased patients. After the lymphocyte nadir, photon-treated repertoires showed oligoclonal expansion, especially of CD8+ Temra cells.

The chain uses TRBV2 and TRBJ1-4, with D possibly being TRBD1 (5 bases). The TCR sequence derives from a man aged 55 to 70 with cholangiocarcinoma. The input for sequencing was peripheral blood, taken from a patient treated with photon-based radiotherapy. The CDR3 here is CASRGTGTQTNEKLFF. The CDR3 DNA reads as TGTGCCAGCAGGGGAACGGGGACGCAAACTAATGAAAAACTGTTTTTT.